The 27 T cell receptor beta chains presented below share a single source sample, sequenced in a study of CD8+ T cells in alopecia areata. Treatment specified: oral pan-JAK inhibitor, 5-10 mg twice daily. Reverse transcription of extracted RNA yielded cDNA, which provided the sequencing template. This table comes from immunoSEQ multiplex PCR, and its TCRdb copy is limited to in-frame clones, with some not included. Here the sample spans about 190,000 clones, roughly 61% being singletons. Specimen: CD8+ T cells sorted from blood, collected at week 24, from a patient treated with tofacitinib. The receptors here all came from a human donor with alopecia areata.

The chain uses TRBV4-1 and TRBJ1-1; 8 positions match TRBD1. This CDR3 is 16 amino acids long. Germline V lookup: CDR1 MGHRA, CDR2 YSYEKL. V lost 2 bases and J lost 0; bases outside the gene matches: 5. CDR3 in DNA: TGCGCCAGCAGCCAAAGACAGGGGAGACTGAACACTGAAGCTTTCTTT. Its translation is CASSQRQGRLNTEAFF.

V and J are TRBV29-1 and TRBJ2-4; D possibly corresponds to TRBD1 (6 bases). V gave up 7 bases and J gave up 5 bases, with 12 bases separating them. The CDR3 is 12 amino acids. From germline, CDR1 is SQVTM and CDR2 ANQGSEA. The CDR3 is CSARGTQNIQYF. The CDR3 DNA reads as TGCAGCGCCCGAGGGACACAAAACATTCAGTACTTC.

The chain uses TRBV5-1 and TRBJ1-2; D perhaps matches TRBD1 (6 bases). The CDR3 has 13 amino acids. The germline V gene has CDR1 SGHRS and CDR2 YFSETQ. The V and J ends lost 0 bases and 6 bases respectively, with 9 bases between them. The CDR3 loop reads CASSLEGGDGYTF. CDR3 in DNA: TGCGCCAGCAGCTTGGAGGGGGGTGATGGCTACACCTTC.

The chain joins TRBV7-9 to TRBJ1-4; D may be TRBD1 (5 bases). Trimming pared 3 bases from V and 7 bases from J, leaving 12 bases between. This CDR3 comprises 14 residues. Germline-derived CDR1 and CDR2 are SEHNR and FQNEAQ (reference sequence). DNA of the CDR3: TGTGCCAGCAGCTTGGTAATTGGGGGTGAAAAACTGTTTTTT. Protein sequence: CASSLVIGGEKLFF.

This clone was observed a handful of times. V and J are TRBV4-2 and TRBJ1-1, with 7 bases fitting TRBD1. The V gene end was trimmed by 4 bases and the J gene end by 1 base; junction bases not matched to a gene: 3. Germline V gene data show CDR1 as LGHNA and CDR2 as YNFKEQ. The CDR3 totals 14 residues. The CDR3 nucleotides are TGTGCCAGCAGCCCGACAGGGAGGAACACTGAAGCTTTCTTT. Encoded protein: CASSPTGRNTEAFF.

CDR3 sequence reads: CASSSYGGGRDTQYF. The DNA for the CDR3 is TGTGCCAGCAGCTCCTATGGGGGGGGCAGAGATACGCAGTATTTT. The V and J genes are TRBV7-9 and TRBJ2-3; D is possibly TRBD2 (7 bases). CDR3 length: 15 amino acids. Germline V gene lookup returns CDR1 SEHNR and CDR2 FQNEAQ (reference sequence). V was pared by 4 bases and J by 5 bases, with 16 bases between.

V and J are TRBV27 and TRBJ1-2; 9 nucleotides align to TRBD1. V gave up 3 bases and J gave up 0 bases; unmatched junction bases: 11. Germline V lookup: CDR1 MNHEY, CDR2 SMNVEV (reference sequence). This CDR3 comprises 18 residues. The CDR3 DNA reads as TGTGCCAGCAGTTTTCGCTCCGGGACAGGGCTTGCTAACTATGGCTACACCTTC. It yields the protein CASSFRSGTGLANYGYTF.

This clone was observed a few times. The V and J genes are TRBV10-3 and TRBJ2-5; 7 bases fit TRBD2. Unmatched junction bases numbered 5, after V lost 2 bases and J lost 5 bases. The CDR3 extends over 14 amino acids. Germline CDR1 and CDR2: ENHRY and SYGVKD. The CDR3 spells CAISEESRGETQYF. Here the CDR3 DNA reads TGTGCCATCAGTGAGGAATCGCGGGGGGAGACCCAGTACTTC.

A note on this clone: The limits of the CDR3 on the DNA are not certain, so only TCRdb's listed CDR3 is given. The CDR3 is CTSSQALVWAQGSHF. V gene TRBV1 combines with J gene TRBJ1-6; the DNA was not compared with TRBD1, the D call given in the table. TRBV1 represents a pseudogene. The CDR3 length equals 15 residues, ends included.

The CDR3 loop reads CASSPNRVHEQFF. The CDR3 DNA reads TGTGCCAGCAGCCCGAACAGGGTCCATGAGCAGTTCTTC. The rearrangement links TRBV4-2 to TRBJ2-1, with D maybe TRBD1 (6 bases). The germline V and J ends were trimmed by 4 bases and 8 bases, with 12 bases remaining between them. The CDR3 contains 13 residues. Germline V gene data show CDR1 as LGHNA and CDR2 as YNFKEQ.

J is TRBJ1-1 and V is TRBV4-1; 8 bases line up with TRBD1. J gave up 5 bases and V 0 bases, and 8 bases lay outside the gene matches. The CDR3 runs 16 residues. Germline V gene sequence: CDR1 MGHRA, CDR2 YSYEKL. The DNA for the CDR3 is TGCGCCAGCAGCCAAGAACGGCAGGGGGCTTGGACTGAAGCTTTCTTT. It translates to CASSQERQGAWTEAFF.

The DNA of the CDR3 is TGTGCCAGCAGTTACGAGGGAATACCTGGGACCCAGTACTTC. Amino acid sequence: CASSYEGIPGTQYF. The V call is TRBV6-5, the J call TRBJ2-5; D perhaps matches TRBD2 (5 bases). Looked up from germline, CDR1 is MNHEY and CDR2 is SVGAGI. Trimming stripped 2 bases from V and 7 bases from J, with 14 bases between. The CDR3 totals 14 residues.

The chain links TRBV5-1 to TRBJ1-1, with 8 nucleotides matching TRBD1. Per the germline V gene, CDR1 is SGHRS and CDR2 is YFSETQ. This CDR3 contains 15 residues. The ends lost 4 bases at V and 4 bases at J; junction bases unmatched: 9. For the CDR3, the DNA is TGCGCCAGCAGCGACGGACAGGGCCGCGGCACTGAAGCTTTCTTT. This codes for CASSDGQGRGTEAFF.

The chain employs TRBV27 and TRBJ2-6; TRBD1 might be the D (6 bases). CDR3 length: 16 amino acids. Germline V gene sequence: CDR1 MNHEY, CDR2 SMNVEV (reference sequence). With 5 bases removed from V and 3 bases from J, the gap between germline ends came to 14 bases. The CDR3 region has the DNA TGTGCCAGCAGTAACAAAGGGGGTTATGGGGCCAACGTCCTGACTTTC. As protein: CASSNKGGYGANVLTF.

The V gene is TRBV25-1, the J gene TRBJ1-5, with D hard to call. V lost 6 bases and J 7 bases, leaving 10 bases between the germline ends. Germline CDR1 and CDR2: MGHDK and SYGVNS. This CDR3 has 12 residues. The CDR3 loop is CASSPGSQPQHF. The DNA for the CDR3 is TGTGCCAGCAGCCCGGGGTCCCAGCCCCAGCATTTT.

The rearrangement joins TRBV7-2 to TRBJ1-5; D unclear. Germline V gene lookup returns CDR1 SGHTA and CDR2 FQGNSA. With 1 base removed from V and 4 bases from J, the gap between germline ends came to 8 bases. The CDR3 has 14 amino acids. CDR3 sequence (DNA): TGTGCCAGCAGCTTAGGGGGATTAAATCAGCCCCAGCATTTT. Protein: CASSLGGLNQPQHF.

The chain combines TRBV7-9 with TRBJ1-1; 11 bases agree with TRBD1. V shed 8 bases, J shed 4 bases, and the junction held 3 bases outside the gene matches. Germline V CDR1 and CDR2: SEHNR, FQNEAQ (reference sequence). The CDR3 consists of 13 residues. CDR3 nucleotides: TGTGCCAGCCTGGGACAGGGGGGCACTGAAGCTTTCTTT. Encoded protein: CASLGQGGTEAFF.

This chain links TRBV29-1 with TRBJ1-1, with 8 nucleotides matching TRBD1. The CDR3 runs to 13 residues. Trimming at V came to 6 bases and at J to 2 bases, leaving 5 bases not matched to a gene. In germline, CDR1 is SQVTM, CDR2 ANQGSEA. In DNA, the CDR3 is TGCAGCGTGGAGACAGGGGATAACACTGAAGCTTTCTTT. It encodes CSVETGDNTEAFF.

The chain employs TRBV5-4 and TRBJ2-5; TRBD1 matches 8 bases. Unmatched junction bases numbered 5, after V lost 7 bases and J lost 3 bases. The CDR3 has 13 residues. The germline gives CDR1 SGHNT, CDR2 YYREEE (reference sequence). CDR3 region: CASYPDREETQYF. The CDR3, as DNA: TGTGCCAGCTACCCGGACAGGGAAGAGACCCAGTACTTC.

This clone was picked up a small number of times. The chain carries TRBV7-9 and TRBJ2-2, with D possibly TRBD1 on 6 matching bases. V was shortened by 0 bases and J by 2 bases, with 16 bases between the two germline ends. The CDR3 length is 18 residues. Germline CDR1 is SEHNR and CDR2 is FQNEAQ (reference sequence). The CDR3 DNA sequence: TGTGCCAGCAGCTTAGCTGACAGGACACCCATCAACACCGGGGAGCTGTTTTTT. Its protein product is CASSLADRTPINTGELFF.

This sequence joins TRBV27 and TRBJ1-4, with 9 nucleotides matching TRBD1. This CDR3 has 14 amino acids. Trimming took 6 bases from V and 6 from J; bases not matched to a gene: 5. Per the germline V gene, CDR1 is MNHEY and CDR2 is SMNVEV (reference sequence). CDR3 bases: TGTGCCAGCAGGAGGACAGGGGCGTATGAAAAACTGTTTTTT. Protein: CASRRTGAYEKLFF.

The chain carries TRBV2 and TRBJ2-5; TRBD1 might be the D (5 bases). CDR1 is SNHLY and CDR2 is FYNNEI in the germline V gene. The CDR3 is made up of 11 amino acids. CDR3 residues: CAIRVGETQYF. The CDR3 DNA sequence: TGTGCTATCAGGGTCGGGGAGACCCAGTACTTC.

The V gene is TRBV9, the J gene TRBJ2-5; D may correspond to TRBD1 or TRBD2 (6 bases each). The V gene lost 0 bases and the J gene lost 4 bases, with 13 bases spanning the gap. The CDR3 sequence is 15 residues long. The V gene's germline CDR1 is SGDLS and CDR2 YYNGEE. The CDR3 spells CASSVAGGGGETQYF. In DNA form, the CDR3 reads TGTGCCAGCAGCGTAGCCGGGGGCGGAGGAGAGACCCAGTACTTC.

This clone was observed a handful of times. The chain combines TRBV7-2 with TRBJ2-2; weak D call: TRBD2 (6 bases). The germline V gene encodes CDR1 SGHTA and CDR2 FQGNSA. The CDR3 is made up of 15 amino acids. The V end was cut by 2 bases, the J end by 5 bases, with 12 bases between. CDR3: CASSLSGGRTGELFF. The CDR3 nucleotides are TGTGCCAGCAGCTTATCCGGGGGAAGAACCGGGGAGCTGTTTTTT.

This clone was found a few times. The chain employs TRBV5-1 and TRBJ2-7; the D gene is possibly TRBD1 (5 bases). The germline V gene encodes CDR1 SGHRS and CDR2 YFSETQ. The CDR3 extends over 15 amino acids. V was pared by 0 bases and J by 3 bases, with 13 bases between. CDR3 sequence: CASSLGVKTGYEQYF. The CDR3 DNA is TGCGCCAGCAGCTTGGGTGTGAAAACAGGCTACGAGCAGTACTTC. The full variable domain, its missing parts supplied by reference TRBV5-1 and TRBJ2-7, is KAGVTQTPRYLIKTRGQQVTLSCSPISGHRSVSWYQQTPGQGLQFLFEYFSETQRNKGNFPGRFSGRQFSNSRSEMNVSTLELGDSALYLCASSLGVKTGYEQYFGPGTRLTVT.

The chain carries TRBV27 and TRBJ2-7; tentative D call: TRBD1 (5 bases). The germline CDR1 and CDR2 sequences are MNHEY and SMNVEV (reference sequence). This CDR3 is 12 amino acids long. Trimming left V 5 bases short and J 5 bases short, with 10 bases between. The CDR3 reads CASSADSHEQYF. The CDR3, as DNA: TGTGCCAGCAGTGCCGACAGCCACGAGCAGTACTTC.

V is TRBV7-6 and J is TRBJ2-4; D is perhaps TRBD1 (6 bases). The germline V gene encodes CDR1 SGHVS and CDR2 FNYEAQ. This CDR3 has 18 residues. V lost 1 base and J lost 0, with 16 bases in between. The chain's CDR3 is CASSLGQEYELAKNIQYF. DNA of the CDR3: TGTGCCAGCAGCTTAGGACAGGAGTACGAGTTAGCCAAAAACATTCAGTACTTC. Using reference TRBV7-6 and TRBJ2-4 for the parts outside the CDR3, the full variable domain is GAGVSQSPRYKVTKRGQDVALRCDPISGHVSLYWYRQALGQGPEFLTYFNYEAQQDKSGLPNDRFSAERPEGSISTLTIQRTEQRDSAMYRCASSLGQEYELAKNIQYFGAGTRLSVL.